What follows are 2 T cell receptor beta chains derived from one specimen sequenced in a study of blood T cell repertoires in COVID-19. Assay used: immunoSEQ multiplex PCR; TCRdb lists only in-frame clones, some missing. This table holds hundreds of thousands of clones, approximately 90% found once. The specimen was peripheral blood. These receptors were collected from a man aged 18 to 30 with COVID-19, enrolled during active disease.

The rearrangement uses TRBV13 and TRBJ1-6; D is possibly TRBD1 (5 bases). This CDR3 spans 14 amino acids. V was cut by 3 bases and J by 5 bases, with 8 bases left in between. From germline, CDR1 is PRHDT and CDR2 FYEKMQ (reference sequence). CDR3 nucleotides: TGTGCCAGCAGCTTTGTAGGGGATAATTCACCCCTCCACTTT. This translates into CASSFVGDNSPLHF.

The J gene is TRBJ1-6, the V gene TRBV5-6; D perhaps matches TRBD1 (5 bases). Trimming took off 0 bases at V and 10 bases at J, with 11 bases between the two ends. Germline CDR1 reads SGHDT; CDR2 reads YYEEEE. The CDR3 extends over 14 amino acids. The DNA of the CDR3 is TGTGCCAGCAGCTTGGTGGGCAGGGAATCACCCCTCCACTTT. Translation gives CASSLVGRESPLHF.